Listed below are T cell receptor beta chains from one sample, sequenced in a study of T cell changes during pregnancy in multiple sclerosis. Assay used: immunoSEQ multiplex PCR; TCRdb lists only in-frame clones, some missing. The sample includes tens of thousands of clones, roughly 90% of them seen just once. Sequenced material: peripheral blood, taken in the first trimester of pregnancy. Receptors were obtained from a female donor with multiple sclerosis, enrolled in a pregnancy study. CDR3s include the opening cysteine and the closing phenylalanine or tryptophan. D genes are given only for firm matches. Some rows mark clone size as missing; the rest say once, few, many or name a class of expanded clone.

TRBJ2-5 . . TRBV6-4 CASSVEGGETQYF TGTGCCAGCAGTGTGGAGGGCGGGGAGACCCAGTACTTC
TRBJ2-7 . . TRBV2 CASSDNGFLSHEQYF TGTGCCAGCAGTGATAACGGGTTTTTATCCCACGAGCAGTACTTC
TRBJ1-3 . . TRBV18 CASSPVGRTSSGNTIYF TGTGCCAGCTCACCAGTCGGGAGAACAAGCTCTGGAAACACCATATATTTT
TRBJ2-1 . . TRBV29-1 CSVLTTNYNEQFF TGCAGCGTTCTGACTACTAACTACAATGAGCAGTTCTTC
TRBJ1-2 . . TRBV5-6 CASTQGGREANYGYTF TGTGCCAGCACGCAAGGCGGCAGGGAAGCTAACTATGGCTACACCTTC
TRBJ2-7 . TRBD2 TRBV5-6 CASSLSRGYSYEQYF TGTGCCAGCAGCTTGTCGCGGGGGTACTCCTACGAGCAGTACTTC
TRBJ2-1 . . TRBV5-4 CASSSGFEQFF TGTGCCAGCAGTTCAGGGTTTGAGCAGTTCTTC
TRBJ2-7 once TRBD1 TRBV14 CASSQGQLNYEQYF TGTGCCAGCAGCCAGGGACAGCTTAACTACGAGCAGTACTTC
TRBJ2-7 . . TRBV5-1 CASSGPTGASNEQYF TGCGCCAGCAGCGGACCGACAGGAGCCTCTAACGAGCAGTACTTC
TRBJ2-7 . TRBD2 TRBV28 CATKSGRSPVEQYF TGTGCCACCAAAAGCGGGAGGTCCCCAGTGGAGCAGTACTTC
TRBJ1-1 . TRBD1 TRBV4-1 CASSLDRGPGTEAFF TGCGCCAGCAGCCTGGACAGGGGGCCGGGCACTGAAGCTTTCTTT
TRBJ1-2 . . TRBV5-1 CASKTDPADRYTF TGCGCCAGTAAAACTGACCCAGCGGACCGCTACACCTTC
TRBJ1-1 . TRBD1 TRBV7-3 CASSSDRGRTEAFF TGTGCCAGCAGCTCAGACAGGGGGCGCACTGAAGCTTTCTTT
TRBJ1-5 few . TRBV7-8 CASSLGGDQHF TGTGCCAGCAGCTTAGGAGGTGACCAGCATTTT
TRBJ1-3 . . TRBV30 CAFTGITLNTIYF TGTGCCTTTACAGGGATAACTTTGAACACCATATATTTT
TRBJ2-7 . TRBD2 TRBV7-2 CASSFTSGTSYEQYF TGTGCCAGCAGTTTTACTAGCGGAACGTCCTACGAGCAGTACTTC
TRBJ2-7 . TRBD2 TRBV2 CASRPSGLTYEQYF TGTGCCAGCAGGCCTAGCGGGCTGACCTACGAGCAGTACTTC
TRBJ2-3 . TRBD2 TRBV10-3 CAISEASGRAVWVVDTQYF TGTGCCATCAGTGAGGCTAGCGGGAGGGCCGTTTGGGTAGTTGATACGCAGTATTTT
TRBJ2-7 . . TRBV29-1 CSASGVGEQYF TGCAGCGCTTCCGGGGTAGGCGAGCAGTACTTC
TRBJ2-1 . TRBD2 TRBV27 CASSPLLAGNSYNEQFF TGTGCCAGCAGTCCCCTACTAGCGGGAAACTCCTACAATGAGCAGTTCTTC
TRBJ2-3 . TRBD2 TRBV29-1 CSVEDGGAGDTQYF TGCAGCGTTGAAGACGGGGGGGCGGGAGATACGCAGTATTTT
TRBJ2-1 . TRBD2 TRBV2 CATRGGDKRKSYNEQFF TGTGCCACGAGGGGAGGGGATAAGAGGAAATCCTACAATGAGCAGTTCTTC
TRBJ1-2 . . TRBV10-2 CASTGGSRGYTF TGCGCCAGCACCGGGGGGTCCCGCGGCTACACCTTC
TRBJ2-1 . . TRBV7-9 CASSYTDLRAIKQFF TGTGCCAGCAGCTATACGGACTTACGAGCCATAAAGCAGTTCTTC
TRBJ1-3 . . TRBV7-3 CASSSNSSGNTIYF TGTGCCAGCAGCTCCAACAGCTCTGGAAACACCATATATTTT
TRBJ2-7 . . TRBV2 CASSELTSVTVSYEQYF TGTGCCAGCAGTGAATTGACCTCCGTGACAGTCTCCTACGAGCAGTACTTC
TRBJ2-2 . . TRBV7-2 CASSLAVSGLDGELFF TGTGCCAGCAGCTTAGCAGTTTCAGGGTTGGACGGGGAGCTGTTTTTT
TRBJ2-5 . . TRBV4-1 CASSQDPRYQETQYF TGCGCCAGCAGCCAAGATCCTAGATATCAAGAGACCCAGTACTTC
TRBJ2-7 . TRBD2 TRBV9 CASSVSASGTLSHYEQYF TGTGCCAGCAGCGTGTCGGCTAGCGGGACTCTCTCCCACTACGAGCAGTACTTC
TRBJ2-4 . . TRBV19 CASSMRRDIQYF TGTGCCAGTAGTATGCGGCGAGACATTCAGTACTTC
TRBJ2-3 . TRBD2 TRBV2 CASSPPAGGSTDTQYF TGTGCCAGCAGTCCTCCCGCGGGAGGGAGCACAGATACGCAGTATTTT
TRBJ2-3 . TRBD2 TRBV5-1 CASSSVAGGPPPSTDTQYF TGCGCCAGCAGCTCCGTAGCGGGAGGGCCTCCCCCGAGCACAGATACGCAGTATTTT
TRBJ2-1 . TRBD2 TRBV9 CASSEAGGPYNEQFF TGTGCCAGCAGCGAAGCGGGAGGGCCCTACAATGAGCAGTTCTTC
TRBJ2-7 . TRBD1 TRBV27 CASSTDRRAYEQYF TGTGCCAGCAGTACGGACAGGCGCGCCTACGAGCAGTACTTC
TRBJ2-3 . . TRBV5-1 CASSSGGEDTQYF TGCGCCAGCAGCTCCGGCGGGGAGGATACGCAGTATTTT
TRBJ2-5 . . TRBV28 CASSLITGHGETQYF TGTGCCAGCAGTTTGATTACGGGACACGGCGAGACCCAGTACTTC
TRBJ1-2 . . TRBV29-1 CSVDGLDYGYTF TGCAGCGTGGATGGGCTCGACTATGGCTACACCTTC
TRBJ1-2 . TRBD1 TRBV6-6 CASTKGDRVIFGYTF TGTGCCAGCACCAAGGGGGACAGGGTGATCTTTGGCTACACCTTC
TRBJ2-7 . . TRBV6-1 CASSSQGYKGEQYF TGTGCCAGCAGTTCACAGGGTTATAAGGGCGAGCAGTACTTC
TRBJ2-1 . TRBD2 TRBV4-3 CASSQAAGGPFGNEQFF TGCGCCAGCAGCCAAGCGGCGGGAGGGCCGTTTGGTAATGAGCAGTTCTTC
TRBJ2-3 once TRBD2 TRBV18 CASSPSGRGTDTQYF TGTGCCAGCTCACCCAGCGGGAGAGGCACAGATACGCAGTATTTT